This T cell receptor beta chain was sequenced in a study of shared clonotypes between healthy human individuals. This CDR3 has 13 residues. The V gene lost 8 bases and the J gene lost 7 bases, with 18 bases spanning the gap. The germline gives CDR1 KGHSY, CDR2 FQNENV. Study conclusions and caveats: Naive subsets typically showed greater estimated richness than memory subsets.

This clone was seen only once. What it binds is unknown. At deep level, the assay was performed. Sorted-subset replicate PCRs used 150 to 200 ng DNA, about 30,000 T cell genomes. Only in-frame clones appear in the TCRdb table, and some are missing; sequencing was by immunoSEQ multiplex PCR. The sample yields about 2,500,000 clones, around nine tenths seen once. The TCR sequence derives from a man younger than 35 in good health. The V and J genes are TRBV16 and TRBJ2-7; D not certain. Sequenced material: naive CD4+ T cells sorted from blood. Sample subset: CD45RA+ positively selected. The CDR3 DNA reads as TGTGCCAGCCGGGTTGGGGTGACTGGGGAGCAGTACTTC. It codes for CASRVGVTGEQYF.